This TCR beta chain was recorded in a study of beta chain features in type 1 diabetes. Study observations and caveats: When Type 1 diabetes patients were examined, their TCRB CDR3s proved moderately but significantly shorter in all four CD4+ subsets. The naive, central memory and Treg TCRB repertoires looked more alike in patients than they did in healthy donors.

The CDR3 contains 16 residues. The germline V gene has CDR1 SGHAT and CDR2 FQNNGV. V shed 5 bases, J shed 5 bases, and the junction held 14 bases outside the gene matches. As regards this clone: Antigen: not known.

Per donor, one heparinised blood draw averaged about 116 mL. Sorted populations were all over 95% pure. Expressed TCRB transcripts were sequenced after all isolated RNA was converted to cDNA. Here immunoSEQ multiplex PCR was the method, and the copy in TCRdb shows in-frame clones only, minus some. The sample includes 10,000 to 15,000 clones, around 43% of them seen just once. Sequenced: stem cell memory CD4+ T cells from blood. The origin of this receptor is a man aged 18-30 years in good health. The gene calls are TRBV11-2 and TRBJ2-5; 7 nucleotides align to TRBD2. The CDR3 loop is CASSPGTNFYLETQYF. DNA of the CDR3: TGTGCCAGCAGCCCGGGGACTAACTTTTATCTTGAGACCCAGTACTTC.